This T cell receptor (beta chain) is from a study of long-term antiretroviral therapy in people with HIV. The ends were cut back, 7 bases at V and 1 base at J, with 19 bases in the middle. The germline CDR1 and CDR2 sequences are MDHEN and SYDVKM. This CDR3 is 16 amino acids long. Study-wide findings and caveats: No data on ART adherence, viral resistance or therapy changes.

Worth noting for this clone: The antigen is undetermined.

immunoSEQ v3.0 was run at survey level. TCRdb's table, derived via immunoSEQ multiplex PCR, lists solely in-frame clones and lacks some. The profile shows tens of thousands of clones, 80% to 85% of them singletons. The sequenced sample was unsorted PBMCs, obtained 0.4 years after starting antiretroviral therapy. The receptor comes from a man aged 45-65 years with HIV. The chain is built from TRBV28 and TRBJ1-1; a weak D match, TRBD1 (5 bases). CDR3 sequence reads: CASTPTRGARNTEAFF. The CDR3 nucleotides read TGTGCCAGCACTCCAACGAGGGGCGCACGGAACACTGAAGCTTTCTTT.